Reported below is one T cell receptor (beta chain). This clone appeared once. Its antigen target is currently unknown. No base qualities exist here, and no much larger clone lies one base off it. The data derive from a study of cytomegalovirus exposure and HLA in healthy donors (dated 2017 in TCRdb). About the investigation overall: An earlier analysis of around 600 of the donors reported 250 to 300 Gb of sequence data and more than 90 million unique TCR beta sequences from roughly 180 million T cells. About 310 gigabases of sequencing data and around 87 million unique TCR sequences were included in an early release covering several hundred HLA-typed donors. Alongside the repertoire data, information on donor age, sex, ethnicity and CMV serostatus was compiled. Roughly five DR-DQ haplotypes were treated as single units for association and clustering because of strong linkage in the cohort. Rather than using new phenotypic data, the later analysis identified candidate immune exposures from TCR beta sequences and from how often those sequences occurred across donors. In a later genetic analysis, genome-wide SNP genotypes for about 55% of the roughly 700 donors were used, and that subset was treated as a discovery cohort. Typing coverage varied by locus: roughly 629-640 donors for A, B, C, DRB1 and DQB1; under 550 for DQA1; 606 for DPA1; fewer than 480 for DPB1. High-throughput TCR immunosequencing, statistical association of individual TCRs with disease status, and machine learning were combined to predict cytomegalovirus infection status. To decide whether each TCR beta V gene segment behaved as functional or pseudogenic, an earlier analysis of approximately 600 of the donors relied on high-throughput TCR beta sequencing. Every discovery cohort repertoire had been produced on one sequencing platform. Besides the first cohort of some 670 subjects, a separate validation cohort made up of 90 to 150 different subjects was used. To study patterns of TCR occurrence, a later analysis re-analyzed previously published TCR beta repertoires from just over 650 donors and added high-resolution HLA genotyping. The study aimed to test whether signatures of past pathogen exposure could be identified by cataloging public T cell receptors. Of the 350 to 450 genotyped donors, less than 85% were placed in the genetic ancestry cluster associated with self-reported Caucasian donors. The T cell repertoires of 666 subjects were profiled by immunosequencing and related to cytomegalovirus serostatus. Class I and class II HLA loci were covered by the typing at four-digit resolution. Among several hundred genotyped donors of the cohort, an average of roughly 230,000 unique TCR beta nucleotide sequences was sequenced per donor, of which roughly 18% were non-productive. Here is what the overall study found, with its caveats: For the cohort, immune exposure information was limited to CMV serostatus. Because counts were too low, around 17 rarely observed V segments, including chromosome 9 orphons, were left out of the earlier analysis of 587 of the donors. Most TCR sequences were observed very rarely across donors, whereas some public TCRs were present in many individuals. In both the original and validation cohorts, the classifier was reported to diagnose cytomegalovirus status with high specificity and sensitivity. Roughly uniform sequencing depth across donors was assumed in presence/absence analyses, although this assumption may not hold. In an earlier analysis of 587 of the donors, most TCR beta V segments were observed in productive rearrangements about 90% or about 30% of the time, broadly matching IMGT annotations. The study gave a list of more than 150 TCR beta chains associated with cytomegalovirus. This cohort had only TCR beta chains sequenced, and the lack of alpha or paired-chain data limited which features could be detected. A later genetic analysis reported fewer N-insertions in productive TCRs among donors in an Asian-associated ancestry cluster than the roughly 650-donor mean. A later analysis found that TCR association rates varied across HLA loci, with DRB1 alleles showing the most associated TCRs and HLA-C alleles the fewest. The sequencing pipeline was judged likely to have produced a cluster of highly shared sequence variants as a technical artifact. An association between a missense DCLRE1C variant and V-gene and J-gene trimming of TCR beta chains was found in a later genetic analysis and replicated in an independent cohort. According to the authors, the approach could potentially be generalized to other disease states and immunological phenotypes. A further reported finding was that TCR beta sequences accurately predicted the HLA-A and HLA-B alleles for most subjects in the first cohort. Linkage disequilibrium might explain the correlated functional status among segregating V segments, but an unknown experimental factor could not be ruled out. In a later analysis, several top co-occurrence clusters were reported to appear linked to parvovirus B19, influenza, CMV and Epstein-Barr virus. Most CMV-associated TCR beta chains appeared to be HLA-restricted in a later analysis, and the HLA associations seemed to be driven largely by CMV exposure. Because HLA typing was missing for some donors at each locus, association tests included only the typed subset. A later analysis associated 16,951 TCR beta sequences with specific HLA alleles at a false discovery rate of 0.05. Some IMGT-functional V segments, including TRBV6-2 and TRBV6-3, could not be distinguished by the 87-base-pair reads and were therefore excluded. When HLA alleles, especially DR and DQ, strongly co-occurred, attributing TCR associations to individual alleles was difficult. In a later analysis, HLA-associated TCR beta chains showed more clonal expansion and lower generation probabilities than non-associated chains that were equally common. A few of the identified cytomegalovirus-associated TCR beta chains were confirmed in vitro to be specific for cytomegalovirus antigens.

Receptors were amplified or captured by the immunoSEQ multiplex PCR assay. For the multiplex PCR, a mixture combining 60 forward primers for TCR Vbeta segments and 13 reverse primers for TCR Jbeta segments was used. A multiplex PCR assay on genomic DNA amplified the CDR3 region of rearranged TCR beta genes. The Illumina HiSeq System was used to sequence the amplified TCR beta libraries as 87-base-pair reads. The original methods were these. A later analysis counted about 80 million unique TCR beta chains across the 690 or so repertoires, and around 9.9 million of these chains were shared by at least two donors. To remove PCR and sequencing errors, raw reads were error-corrected and collapsed into unique sequences using a nearest-neighbor algorithm that merged closely related sequences. V, D and J gene segments were assigned by aligning CDR3 sequences to IMGT reference sequences. For a sequence to be retained, at least a six-nucleotide match to both a V gene segment and a J gene segment was required. A rearrangement was called productive if the CDR3 had no stop codons and remained in frame with V and J, and every other rearrangement was called non-productive. CDR3 was defined according to IMGT convention as the region running from the second conserved V-encoded cysteine to the conserved J-encoded phenylalanine. In an earlier analysis of some 550 of the donors, sequences lacking an unambiguous match to a single V gene segment were excluded. An earlier analysis of a few hundred of the donors called V segments functional above 56.7% productive rearrangements and segregating when the between-donor standard deviation exceeded 5%. A statistical classification framework was built for diagnosing cytomegalovirus status from the catalog of TCR beta chain sequences. In a later analysis, V and J genes were assigned by comparing TCR nucleotide sequences against IMGT/GENE-DB human TR gene sequences. Using the TCRdist pipeline, a later analysis assigned CDR3 sequences along with most-parsimonious VDJ recombination scenarios. In a later analysis, each TCR beta chain was defined by its CDR3 amino acid sequence together with its V-gene family, and reads lacking a unique V-gene family were excluded. As a way to deal with suspected cross-contamination and a sequencing artifact, a later analysis dropped roughly 600 nucleotide sequences that were highly shared and had low generation probability. For each public chain, a later analysis derived a clonal expansion index from normalized ranks of inferred template counts within each repertoire. In a later analysis, generation probabilities were computed using a VDJ recombination model fitted to out-of-frame rearrangements, and the results were checked against IGoR. In a later analysis, TCR-TCR, TCR-HLA and TCR-CMV co-occurrence was scored with hypergeometric tests, and a repertoire-size bias correction was applied to TCR pairs. In a later analysis, false discovery rates were estimated by permuting HLA or CMV assignments 20 times. In a later analysis, co-occurring TCRs were grouped using DBSCAN, with TCRdist sequence similarity added in when clustering inside HLA-allele-positive subsets. Repertoires with fewer than 30,000 or more than 120,000 public chains were left out of co-occurrence clustering, as were about five repertoires with anomalous nucleotide sharing. This is the immuneACCESS table as TCRdb keeps it, with only in-frame sequences that have V and J called. A part of the clones is gone; compared with another copy, unresolved V genes explain less than half, and the rest is unexplained. The V and J calls and the clone size are those of that table, but D and trimming were determined from the DNA. This sample comprises tens of thousands of clones, more than 70% of them detected only once. Roughly 2.5% of the sample lies in the top ten.

CDR1 and CDR2 were assigned from the germline V gene as SGHTA and FQGTGA. Counted from cysteine to phenylalanine, this CDR3 has 17 amino acids. CDR3 DNA is the only sequence kept; it has 51 bases, read in frame from the first base. V is pruned by 0 bases and J by 6 bases, leaving 5 bases of the junction without a gene match. In total, roughly 670 healthy bone marrow donors made up the cohort. Cohort members were all nominally healthy when sampled, although unrecorded immune exposures were likely present. The donor tested CMV seropositive and was one of the 289 seropositive cohort members. Each donor provided a peripheral blood sample, and peripheral blood mononuclear cells were used for TCR beta sequencing. Genomic DNA extraction from the blood cell samples was performed with the Qiagen DNeasy Blood Extraction Kit.

Sequencing was done on a sample of PBMCs. The chain uses TRBV7-3 and TRBJ2-1; a stretch of 13 junction bases matches TRBD2. The receptor comes from a male donor in good health and CMV-seropositive. The CDR3 is CASSLTSGTSGVNEQFF. The DNA sequence reads TGTGCCAGCAGCTTAACGTCCGGGACTAGCGGGGTCAATGAGCAGTTCTTC.